The next 11 T cell receptor beta chains were all read from a single sample in a study of cytomegalovirus exposure and HLA in healthy donors (dated by TCRdb to the late 2010s). Libraries were prepared through the immunoSEQ multiplex PCR assay. For the multiplex PCR, a mixture combining 60 forward primers for TCR Vbeta segments and 13 reverse primers for TCR Jbeta segments was used. The source is immuneACCESS, and TCRdb retained only in-frame sequences with V and J called. Part of the clones is not carried over; for the studies checked, unresolved V genes explain less than half of this, and the remainder is unexplained. The sample includes roughly 100,000 clones, with around 85% observed a single time. 3% to 4.5% of the sample is held by the ten biggest clonotypes. Sequenced sample: PBMCs. The receptors were gathered from a man in his 60s in good health and CMV-seronegative.

J is TRBJ2-1 and V is TRBV5-1; 7 bases match TRBD2. CDR3 length equals 16 residues. Trimming took 0 bases from V and 0 from J; bases not matched to a gene: 3. CDR1 is SGHRS and CDR2 is YFSETQ in the germline V gene. CDR3 DNA sequence: TGCGCCAGCAGCTTGGCGGGACTATTCTCCTACAATGAGCAGTTCTTC. Translation: CASSLAGLFSYNEQFF.

This rearrangement joins TRBV19 to TRBJ1-6; no definite D call. Germline CDR1 is LNHDA and CDR2 is SQIVND (reference sequence). The CDR3 spans 16 residues. Between the trimmed V and J ends, which lost 7 bases and 7 bases, there was a span of 20 bases. The CDR3 protein is CASTFARTQRNSPLHF. CDR3 nucleotide sequence: TGTGCCAGTACCTTCGCAAGGACCCAGCGGAATTCACCCCTCCACTTT. Full variable domain (remainder filled in from reference TRBV19 and TRBJ1-6): DGGITQSPKYLFRKEGQNVTLSCEQNLNHDAMYWYRQDPGQGLRLIYYSQIVNDFQKGDIAEGYSVSREKKESFPLTVTSAQKNPTAFYLCASTFARTQRNSPLHFGNGTRLTVT.

This sequence joins TRBV6-6 and TRBJ2-3; 7 bases agree with TRBD1. In germline, CDR1 is MNHNY, CDR2 SVGAGI (reference sequence). Losses at the gene ends were 7 bases for V and 3 bases for J; bases not matched to a gene: 7. The CDR3 consists of 14 residues. This CDR3 is CASTPQGRTDTQYF. In nucleotides, the CDR3 is TGTGCCAGCACCCCACAGGGGCGGACAGATACGCAGTATTTT.

The V and J genes are TRBV4-2 and TRBJ1-4; TRBD1 is a possible D gene (5 bases). The CDR3 extends over 15 amino acids. V dropped 0 bases and J dropped 4 bases, with 9 bases sitting between them. CDR1 is LGHNA and CDR2 is YNFKEQ in the germline V gene. The CDR3, as DNA: TGTGCCAGCAGCCAAGACCAGGGTAATAATGAAAAACTGTTTTTT. Its translation is CASSQDQGNNEKLFF.

The rearrangement uses TRBV4-3 and TRBJ1-2, with a possible D match to TRBD1 (5 bases). Per germline, CDR1 LGHNA and CDR2 YSLEER. CDR3 length: 13 residues. Trimming took 0 bases from V and 8 from J, leaving 10 bases between them. As DNA, the CDR3 is TGCGCCAGCAGCCAAGAGGAGGGGACGGGCTACACCTTC. Translating it yields CASSQEEGTGYTF.

The chain is built from TRBV19 and TRBJ1-1, with 8 bases lining up with TRBD1. Looked up from germline, CDR1 is LNHDA and CDR2 is SQIVND (reference sequence). The CDR3 contains 16 residues. V lost 8 bases, J lost 4 bases, and 15 bases stayed unmatched. CDR3 nucleotide sequence: TGTGCCAGTCGCTCCCGAGCAGGGGGCGTAGTCACTGAAGCTTTCTTT. It codes for CASRSRAGGVVTEAFF. The variable domain in full, completed from reference TRBV19 and TRBJ1-1, reads DGGITQSPKYLFRKEGQNVTLSCEQNLNHDAMYWYRQDPGQGLRLIYYSQIVNDFQKGDIAEGYSVSREKKESFPLTVTSAQKNPTAFYLCASRSRAGGVVTEAFFGQGTRLTVV.

The J gene is TRBJ2-5, the V gene TRBV7-9, with 7 bases matching TRBD1. Trimming cost V 5 bases and J 1 base; bases outside gene matches: 7. This CDR3 spans 15 amino acids. Looked up from germline, CDR1 is SEHNR and CDR2 is FQNEAQ (reference sequence). The CDR3 nucleotides read TGTGCCAGCAGCGCCGGACAGGCCTTCCAAGAGACCCAGTACTTC. This encodes CASSAGQAFQETQYF.

The chain uses TRBV28 and TRBJ1-1; 8 positions agree with TRBD1. This CDR3 spans 13 amino acids. The J segment lost 5 bases and the V segment lost 7 bases, leaving 6 bases of the junction unmatched. Germline lookup yields CDR1 MDHEN and CDR2 SYDVKM. CDR3 sequence: CASKTGGGTEAFF. The CDR3 DNA is TGTGCCAGCAAAACAGGGGGAGGGACTGAAGCTTTCTTT.

In this sample, this clone turned up once. The V call is TRBV7-2, the J call TRBJ1-3; no reliable D call. CDR3 length: 15 residues. Trimming took 4 bases from V and 4 from J, leaving 14 bases between them. In germline, CDR1 is SGHTA, CDR2 FQGNSA. The CDR3 protein is CASSSGSELGNTIYF. The CDR3 DNA follows: TGTGCCAGCAGCTCCGGTTCCGAACTGGGAAACACCATATATTTT.

This clone was seen a few times. The chain combines TRBV6-6 with TRBJ2-7; D possibly corresponds to TRBD1 (6 bases). The V gene lost 2 bases and the J gene lost 3 bases, with 11 bases spanning the gap. Germline CDR1 and CDR2: MNHNY and SVGAGI (reference sequence). The CDR3 has 14 amino acids. This CDR3 reads CASSYADSRYEQYV. The CDR3 DNA sequence: TGTGCCAGCAGTTACGCGGACAGCCGCTACGAGCAGTACGTC.

This chain uses TRBV2 with TRBJ1-6; tentatively, D is TRBD1 (5 bases). Germline V gives CDR1 SNHLY, CDR2 FYNNEI. The CDR3 sequence is 14 residues long. Trimming left V 6 bases short and J 8 bases short, with 14 bases between. For the CDR3, the DNA is TGTGCCAGCAGCCCCGCGTGGGGCGATTCACCCCTCCACTTT. Protein product: CASSPAWGDSPLHF.